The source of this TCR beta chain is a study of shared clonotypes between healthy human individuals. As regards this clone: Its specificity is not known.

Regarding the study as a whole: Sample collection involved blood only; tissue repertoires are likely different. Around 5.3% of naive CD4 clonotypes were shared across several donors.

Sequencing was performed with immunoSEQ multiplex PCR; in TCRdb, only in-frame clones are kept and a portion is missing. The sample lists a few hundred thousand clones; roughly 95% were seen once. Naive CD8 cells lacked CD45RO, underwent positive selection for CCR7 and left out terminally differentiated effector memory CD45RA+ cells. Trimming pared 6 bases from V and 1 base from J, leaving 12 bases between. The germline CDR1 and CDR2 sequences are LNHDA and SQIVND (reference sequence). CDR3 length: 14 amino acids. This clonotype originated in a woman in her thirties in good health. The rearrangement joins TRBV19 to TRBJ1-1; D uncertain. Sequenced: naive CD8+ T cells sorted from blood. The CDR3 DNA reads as TGTGCCAGTAGCTTCACTAACTCGAACACTGAAGCTTTCTTT. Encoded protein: CASSFTNSNTEAFF.